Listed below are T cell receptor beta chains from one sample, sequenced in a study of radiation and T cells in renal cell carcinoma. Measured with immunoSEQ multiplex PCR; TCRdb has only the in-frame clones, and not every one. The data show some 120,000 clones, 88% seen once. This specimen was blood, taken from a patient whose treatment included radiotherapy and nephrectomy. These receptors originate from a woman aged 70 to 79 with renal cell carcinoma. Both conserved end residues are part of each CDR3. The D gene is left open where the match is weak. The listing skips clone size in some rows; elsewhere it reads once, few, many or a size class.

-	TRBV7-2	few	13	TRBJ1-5	TGTGCCAGCAGCGGGGACAGCAATCAGCCCCAGCATTTT	CASSGDSNQPQHF
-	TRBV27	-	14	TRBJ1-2	TGTGCCAGCAGATCTTCAGGGACCGCCTATGGCTACACCTTC	CASRSSGTAYGYTF
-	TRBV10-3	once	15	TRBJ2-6	TGTGCCATCAGTAATACCGACTCTGGGGCCAACGTCCTGACTTTC	CAISNTDSGANVLTF
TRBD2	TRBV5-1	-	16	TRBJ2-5	TGCGCCAGCAGCCCAGGGACTAGCGGGACCCAAGAGACCCAGTACTTC	CASSPGTSGTQETQYF
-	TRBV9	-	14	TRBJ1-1	TGTGCCAGCAGCGTAGCAGGGAGGTTGACTGAAGCTTTCTTT	CASSVAGRLTEAFF
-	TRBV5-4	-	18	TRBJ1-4	TGTGCCAGCAGGGACGGGGCGGGGGCCCCTGCTTCTAATGAAAAACTGTTTTTT	CASRDGAGAPASNEKLFF
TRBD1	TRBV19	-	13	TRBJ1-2	TGTGCCAGTCTCCCGGGACAGTTGTATGGCTACACCTTC	CASLPGQLYGYTF
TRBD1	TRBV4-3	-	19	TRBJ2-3	TGCGCCAGCAGCCAAGATACGTCTGGCTGGGACAGGGGTACAGATACGCAGTATTTT	CASSQDTSGWDRGTDTQYF
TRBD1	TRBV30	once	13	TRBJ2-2	TGTGCCTGTATCCATACAGGGGCCGGGGAGCTGTTTTTT	CACIHTGAGELFF
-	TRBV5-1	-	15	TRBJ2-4	TGCGCCAGCAGCTTGGCCCAACAGTCGACAAACATTCAGTACTTC	CASSLAQQSTNIQYF